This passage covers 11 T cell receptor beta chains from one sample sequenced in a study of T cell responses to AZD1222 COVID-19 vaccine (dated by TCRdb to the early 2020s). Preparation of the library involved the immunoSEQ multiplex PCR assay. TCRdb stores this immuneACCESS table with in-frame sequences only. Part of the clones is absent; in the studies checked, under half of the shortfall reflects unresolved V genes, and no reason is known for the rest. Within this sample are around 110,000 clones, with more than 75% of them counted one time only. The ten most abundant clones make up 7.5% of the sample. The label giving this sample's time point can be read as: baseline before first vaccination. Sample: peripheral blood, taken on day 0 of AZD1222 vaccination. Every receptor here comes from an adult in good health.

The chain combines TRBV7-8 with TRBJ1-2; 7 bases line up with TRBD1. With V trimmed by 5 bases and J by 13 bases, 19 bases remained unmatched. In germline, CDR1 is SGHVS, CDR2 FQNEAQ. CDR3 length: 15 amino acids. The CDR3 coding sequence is TGTGCCAGCAGCCTGGGAAGCGCCGGGACAGTCGATGTCACCTTC. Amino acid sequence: CASSLGSAGTVDVTF.

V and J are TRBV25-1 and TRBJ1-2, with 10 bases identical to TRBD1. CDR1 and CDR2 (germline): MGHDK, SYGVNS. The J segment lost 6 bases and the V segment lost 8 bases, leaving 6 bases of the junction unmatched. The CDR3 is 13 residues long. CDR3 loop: CASRQGAKDGYTF. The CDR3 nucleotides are TGTGCCAGCCGACAGGGGGCGAAGGATGGCTACACCTTC.

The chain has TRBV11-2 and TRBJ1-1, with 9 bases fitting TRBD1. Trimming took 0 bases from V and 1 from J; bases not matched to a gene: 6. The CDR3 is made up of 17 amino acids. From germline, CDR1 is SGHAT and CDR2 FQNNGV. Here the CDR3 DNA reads TGTGCCAGCAGCTTAGATCCCCGGACAGGGGAGAACACTGAAGCTTTCTTT. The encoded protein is CASSLDPRTGENTEAFF. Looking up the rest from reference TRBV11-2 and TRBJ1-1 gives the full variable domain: EAGVAQSPRYKIIEKRQSVAFWCNPISGHATLYWYQQILGQGPKLLIQFQNNGVVDDSQLPKDRFSAERLKGVDSTLKIQPAKLEDSAVYLCASSLDPRTGENTEAFFGQGTRLTVV.

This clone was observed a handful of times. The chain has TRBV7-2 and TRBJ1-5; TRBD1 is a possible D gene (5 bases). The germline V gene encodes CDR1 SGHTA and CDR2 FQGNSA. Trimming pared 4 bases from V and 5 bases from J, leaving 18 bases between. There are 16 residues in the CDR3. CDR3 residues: CASSSFLDRPHQPQHF. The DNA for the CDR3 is TGTGCCAGCAGCTCTTTTCTCGACAGACCTCATCAGCCCCAGCATTTT.

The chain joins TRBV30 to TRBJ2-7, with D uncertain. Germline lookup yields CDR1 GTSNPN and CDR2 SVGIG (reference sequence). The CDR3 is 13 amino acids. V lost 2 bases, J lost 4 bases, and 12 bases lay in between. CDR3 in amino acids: CAWSPTVTYEQYF. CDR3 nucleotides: TGTGCCTGGAGTCCGACGGTAACTTACGAGCAGTACTTC.

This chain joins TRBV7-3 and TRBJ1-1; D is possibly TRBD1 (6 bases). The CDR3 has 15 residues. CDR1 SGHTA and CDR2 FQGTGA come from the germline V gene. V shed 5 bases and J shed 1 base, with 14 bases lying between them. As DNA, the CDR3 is TGTGCCAGCAGCCTACAGGGAGTAAGGAACACTGAAGCTTTCTTT. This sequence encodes CASSLQGVRNTEAFF.

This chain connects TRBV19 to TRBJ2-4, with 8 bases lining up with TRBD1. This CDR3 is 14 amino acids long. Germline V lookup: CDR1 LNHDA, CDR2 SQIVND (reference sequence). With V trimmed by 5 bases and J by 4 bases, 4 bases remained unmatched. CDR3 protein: CASSGTGGKNIQYF. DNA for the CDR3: TGTGCCAGTAGTGGGACAGGTGGGAAAAACATTCAGTACTTC. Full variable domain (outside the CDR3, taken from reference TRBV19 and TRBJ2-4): DGGITQSPKYLFRKEGQNVTLSCEQNLNHDAMYWYRQDPGQGLRLIYYSQIVNDFQKGDIAEGYSVSREKKESFPLTVTSAQKNPTAFYLCASSGTGGKNIQYFGAGTRLSVL.

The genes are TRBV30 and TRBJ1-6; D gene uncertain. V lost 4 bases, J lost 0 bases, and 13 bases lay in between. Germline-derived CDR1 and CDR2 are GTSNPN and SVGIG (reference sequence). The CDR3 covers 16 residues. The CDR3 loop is CAWMIGGSSYNSPLHF. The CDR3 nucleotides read TGTGCCTGGATGATAGGCGGGAGCTCCTATAATTCACCCCTCCACTTT.

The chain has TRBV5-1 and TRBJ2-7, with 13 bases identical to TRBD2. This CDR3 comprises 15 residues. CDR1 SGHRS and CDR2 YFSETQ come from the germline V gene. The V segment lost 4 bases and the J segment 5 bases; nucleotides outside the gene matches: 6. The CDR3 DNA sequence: TGCGCCAGCAGCCCCCGACTAGCGGGGGGCCACGAGCAGTACTTC. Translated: CASSPRLAGGHEQYF.

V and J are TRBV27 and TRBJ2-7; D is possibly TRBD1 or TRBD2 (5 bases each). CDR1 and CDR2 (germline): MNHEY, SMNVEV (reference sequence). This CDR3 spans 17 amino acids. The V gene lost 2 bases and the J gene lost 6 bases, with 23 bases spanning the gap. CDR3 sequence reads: CASSLSRSTGADPEQYF. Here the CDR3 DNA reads TGTGCCAGCAGTTTAAGCCGCTCGACCGGGGCGGACCCCGAGCAGTACTTC.

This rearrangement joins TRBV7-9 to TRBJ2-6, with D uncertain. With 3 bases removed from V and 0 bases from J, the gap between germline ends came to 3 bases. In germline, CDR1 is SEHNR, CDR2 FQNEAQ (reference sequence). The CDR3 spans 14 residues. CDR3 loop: CASSFTSGANVLTF. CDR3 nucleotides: TGTGCCAGCAGCTTTACCTCTGGGGCCAACGTCCTGACTTTC.